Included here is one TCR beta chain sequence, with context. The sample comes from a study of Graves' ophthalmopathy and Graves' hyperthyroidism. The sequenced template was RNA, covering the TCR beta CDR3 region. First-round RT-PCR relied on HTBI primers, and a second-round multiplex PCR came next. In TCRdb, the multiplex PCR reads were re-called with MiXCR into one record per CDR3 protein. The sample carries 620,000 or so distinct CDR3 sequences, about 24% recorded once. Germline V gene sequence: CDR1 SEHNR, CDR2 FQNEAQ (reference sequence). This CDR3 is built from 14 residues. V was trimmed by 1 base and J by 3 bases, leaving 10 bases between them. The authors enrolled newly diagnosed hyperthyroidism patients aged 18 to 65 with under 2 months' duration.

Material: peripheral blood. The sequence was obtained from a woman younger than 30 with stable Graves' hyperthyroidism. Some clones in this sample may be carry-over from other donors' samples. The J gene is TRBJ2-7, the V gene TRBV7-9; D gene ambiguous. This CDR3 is CASSLEVDGYEQYF. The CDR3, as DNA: TGTGCCAGCAGCTTAGAGGTAGACGGCTACGAGCAGTACTTC.